Below, 20 T cell receptor beta chains from the same sample are listed, as sequenced in a study of CD8 T cells in Susac syndrome. Reverse transcription used roughly 0.5 to 1 ug RNA and random hexamers. TCRdb analysed the immunoSEQ multiplex PCR reads with MiXCR anew, one entry per CDR3 protein. The sample lists approximately 210,000 distinct CDR3 sequences; less than 95% were seen once. Material for sequencing was CD4+ T cells from PBMCs. The source of these receptors is a human donor with Susac syndrome.

The chain combines TRBV5-1 with TRBJ2-5; 9 nucleotides agree with TRBD1. With V trimmed by 4 bases and J by 5 bases, 9 bases remained unmatched. The CDR3 is 15 residues long. Germline assignment: CDR1 SGHRS and CDR2 YFSETQ. The DNA for the CDR3 is TGCGCCAGCAGCACTTGGACAGGGGTGATTGAGACCCAGTACTTC. Its translation: CASSTWTGVIETQYF.

The chain joins TRBV18 to TRBJ1-5, with 8 bases aligning to TRBD1. The CDR3 runs 16 residues. Per the germline V gene, CDR1 is KGHSH and CDR2 is LQKENI. Losses at the gene ends were 3 bases for V and 7 bases for J; bases not matched to a gene: 11. CDR3 sequence reads: CASSPGDRFGFQPQHF. CDR3 sequence (DNA): TGTGCCAGCTCACCTGGGGACAGGTTCGGGTTCCAGCCCCAGCATTTT.

The chain couples TRBV7-9 to TRBJ2-5; 11 positions match TRBD2. CDR3 length equals 16 residues. Germline CDR1 and CDR2: SEHNR and FQNEAQ (reference sequence). CDR3 sequence reads: CAASLQVGLAEETQYF. The DNA of the CDR3 is TGTGCGGCCAGCCTCCAGGTGGGACTAGCGGAAGAGACCCAGTACTTC.

This chain links TRBV18 with TRBJ1-5; D uncertain. Germline V gene data show CDR1 as KGHSH and CDR2 as LQKENI. The ends were cut back, 6 bases at V and 0 bases at J, with 12 bases in the middle. The CDR3 runs 15 residues. The CDR3: CASSLGRISNQPQHF. CDR3 DNA sequence: TGTGCCAGCTCTCTCGGACGGATTAGCAATCAGCCCCAGCATTTT.

The chain employs TRBV5-1 and TRBJ1-1; D remains unclear. The CDR3 covers 16 residues. Trimming cost V 0 bases and J 0 bases, with 12 bases left between them. The germline CDR1 and CDR2 sequences are SGHRS and YFSETQ. This CDR3 reads CASSLGPGRMNTEAFF. CDR3 in DNA: TGCGCCAGCAGCTTGGGGCCCGGGCGAATGAACACTGAAGCTTTCTTT.

The genes are TRBV20-1 and TRBJ1-6, with a weak D call TRBD1 (6 bases). Trimming took 5 bases from V and 7 from J, leaving 18 bases between them. This CDR3 region has 15 residues. Germline CDR1 and CDR2: DFQATT and SNEGSKA (reference sequence). CDR3 loop: CSAPGSVTGNSPLHF. The CDR3, as DNA: TGCAGTGCTCCTGGATCCGTCACAGGGAATTCACCCCTCCACTTT.

The J gene is TRBJ2-7, the V gene TRBV7-8, with 7 bases that match TRBD1. The J segment lost 3 bases and the V segment lost 1 base, leaving 9 bases of the junction unmatched. Germline V CDR1 and CDR2: SGHVS, FQNEAQ. The CDR3 length is 16 residues. CDR3 loop: CASSLDGGDRDYEQYF. The CDR3 DNA is TGTGCCAGCAGCTTAGATGGGGGAGACAGGGACTACGAGCAGTACTTC.

This chain joins TRBV4-3 and TRBJ1-5; no reliable D call. The V end was cut by 0 bases, the J end by 9 bases, with 12 bases between. The V gene's germline CDR1 is LGHNA and CDR2 YSLEER. CDR3 length: 14 amino acids. The CDR3 loop is CASSQDVTQGPQHF. In nucleotides, the CDR3 is TGCGCCAGCAGCCAAGACGTCACCCAAGGGCCCCAGCATTTT.

This rearrangement joins TRBV2 to TRBJ1-1; TRBD1 matches at 9 bases. The length of the CDR3 is 14 residues. Germline V lookup: CDR1 SNHLY, CDR2 FYNNEI. V shed 6 bases and J 6 bases; nucleotides not matched to a gene: 8. This CDR3 reads CASSRDRAGAEAFF. The CDR3 DNA reads TGTGCCAGCAGCCGGGACAGGGCCGGGGCTGAAGCTTTCTTT.

The genes are TRBV30 and TRBJ2-1; TRBD2 matches at 10 bases. The germline CDR1 and CDR2 sequences are GTSNPN and SVGIG (reference sequence). The trim removed 1 base at V and 8 bases at J, leaving 11 bases unmatched. The CDR3 extends over 16 amino acids. CDR3: CAWSAEVPSGGHEQFF. DNA for the CDR3: TGTGCCTGGAGTGCCGAGGTTCCTAGCGGGGGCCATGAGCAGTTCTTC.

V is TRBV20-1 and J is TRBJ1-6; the D gene is possibly TRBD1 (5 bases). The germline V gene encodes CDR1 DFQATT and CDR2 SNEGSKA (reference sequence). V gave up 2 bases and J gave up 5 bases, with 10 bases separating them. This CDR3 region has 14 residues. CDR3 bases: TGCAGTGCTAGATTCAGGGATAATAATTCACCCCTCCACTTT. This gives the protein CSARFRDNNSPLHF.

The chain's CDR3 is CASSRTEQETQYF. The CDR3 DNA reads TGTGCCAGCAGCCGGACGGAGCAAGAGACCCAGTACTTC. The chain carries TRBV11-3 and TRBJ2-5; D uncertain. This CDR3 comprises 13 residues. Germline V gene sequence: CDR1 SGHNT, CDR2 YENEEA. Deletions cut 5 bases from V and 2 bases from J, with 9 bases between.

The chain combines TRBV30 with TRBJ1-1, with a weak D call TRBD1 (6 bases). The germline CDR1 and CDR2 sequences are GTSNPN and SVGIG (reference sequence). This CDR3 region has 16 residues. V lost 0 bases and J 1 base, leaving 15 bases between the germline ends. In nucleotides, the CDR3 is TGTGCCTGGAGTGTACGTACAGGGACCGGGAACACTGAAGCTTTCTTT. Its protein is CAWSVRTGTGNTEAFF.

V is TRBV4-3 and J is TRBJ1-2; 7 nucleotides align to TRBD1. Germline CDR1 LGHNA, CDR2 YSLEER. The CDR3 totals 14 residues. After removal of 3 bases from V and 8 bases from J, the junction contained 9 bases not matched to a gene. The CDR3 coding sequence is TGCGCCAGCAGCCACCCAGGGGGGGGACAAGGCTACACCTTC. Its translation: CASSHPGGGQGYTF.

J is TRBJ1-6 and V is TRBV5-1, with unresolved D. Deletions cut 0 bases from V and 4 bases from J, with 5 bases between. Looked up from germline, CDR1 is SGHRS and CDR2 is YFSETQ. This CDR3 is built from 14 residues. In nucleotides, the CDR3 is TGCGCCAGCAGCTTGGGGCAGTATAATTCACCCCTCCACTTT. Residues: CASSLGQYNSPLHF.

V is TRBV7-2 and J is TRBJ1-5; the D is unclear. CDR1 and CDR2 (germline): SGHTA, FQGNSA. Trimming removed 5 bases from V and 5 bases from J, with 16 bases in between. The CDR3 totals 15 residues. In DNA, the CDR3 is TGTGCCAGCAGCCCGCCCGGGTCCCAGGATCAGCCCCAGCATTTT. This codes for CASSPPGSQDQPQHF.

V is TRBV20-1 and J is TRBJ2-1, with 9 bases identical to TRBD2. The CDR3 contains 16 residues. Losses at the gene ends were 5 bases for V and 4 bases for J; bases not matched to a gene: 12. Germline lookup yields CDR1 DFQATT and CDR2 SNEGSKA (reference sequence). The DNA for the CDR3 is TGCAGTGCTCGGGGGTCTAGCGGGGAGATATACAATGAGCAGTTCTTC. Its protein is CSARGSSGEIYNEQFF.

The chain combines TRBV28 with TRBJ2-7, with D possibly matching TRBD1 (6 bases). CDR1 and CDR2 (germline): MDHEN, SYDVKM. The CDR3 spans 15 residues. Trimming took 5 bases from V and 2 from J, leaving 16 bases between them. The CDR3 sequence is CASSPSDKGAYEQYF. CDR3 DNA: TGTGCCAGCAGTCCTTCGGACAAGGGGGCCTACGAGCAGTACTTC.

Concerning this clonotype itself: One junction end does not reproduce the germline sequence, and a read error may be involved. This chain uses TRBV5-4 with TRBJ1-2; perhaps TRBD1 as D (6 bases). This CDR3 has 15 amino acids. Per germline, CDR1 SGHNT and CDR2 YYREEE (reference sequence). CDR3 residues: CASGLGRAGASGYTF. Written as DNA, the CDR3 is TGTGCCAGCGGCTTGGGACGGGCAGGGGCGAGTGGCTACACCTTC.

The V gene is TRBV18, the J gene TRBJ1-1; a possible D gene is TRBD1 (5 bases). CDR3 length: 15 amino acids. Germline assignment: CDR1 KGHSH and CDR2 LQKENI. With 3 bases removed from V and 0 bases from J, the gap between germline ends came to 11 bases. This chain's CDR3 is CASSPLGELNTEAFF. Written as DNA, the CDR3 is TGTGCCAGCTCACCCCTGGGGGAGCTGAACACTGAAGCTTTCTTT.